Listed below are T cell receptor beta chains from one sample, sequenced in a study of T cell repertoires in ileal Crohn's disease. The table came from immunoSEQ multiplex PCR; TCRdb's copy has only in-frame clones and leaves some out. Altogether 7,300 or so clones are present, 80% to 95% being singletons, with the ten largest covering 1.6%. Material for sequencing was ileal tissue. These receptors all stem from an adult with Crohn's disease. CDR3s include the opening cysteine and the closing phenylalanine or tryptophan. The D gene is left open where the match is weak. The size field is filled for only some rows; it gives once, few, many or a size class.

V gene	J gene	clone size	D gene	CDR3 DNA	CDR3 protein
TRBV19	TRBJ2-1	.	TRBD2	TGTGCCAGTAGTATAGTACTTCTGGGGGGCGGGAGGACGTCCTACAATGAGCAGTTCTTC	CASSIVLLGGGRTSYNEQFF
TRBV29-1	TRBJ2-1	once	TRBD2	TGCAGCGCCCGGTGGGCGGGAGGTATAAATGAGCAGTTCTTC	CSARWAGGINEQFF
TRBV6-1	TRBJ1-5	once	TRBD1	TGTGCCAGCAGTCCCCGGGACAGGGGTGATCAGCCCCAGCATTTT	CASSPRDRGDQPQHF
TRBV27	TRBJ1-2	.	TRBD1	TGTGCCAGCAGCTTAGGGTTCCGGGGACAGGGCAGTGGCTACACCTTC	CASSLGFRGQGSGYTF
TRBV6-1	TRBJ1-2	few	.	TGTGCCAGCAGTGAGTCAGGGCGGCGTGGCTACACCTTC	CASSESGRRGYTF
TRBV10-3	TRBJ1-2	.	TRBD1	TGTGCCATCAGTGGGGGACAGGGTCCAACTTTCTATGGCTACACCTTC	CAISGGQGPTFYGYTF
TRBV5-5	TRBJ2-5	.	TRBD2	TGTGCCAGCAGCAAACCGGGGGGGGAAGAGACCCAGTACTTC	CASSKPGGEETQYF
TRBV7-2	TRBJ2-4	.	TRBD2	TGTGCCAGCAGCTTAGTTGCGGGAGGGCTGGGCATTCAGTACTTC	CASSLVAGGLGIQYF
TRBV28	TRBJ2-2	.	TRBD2	TGTGCCAGCAGTACCCAGCGGGAGTCTGGCACCGGGGAGCTGTTTTTT	CASSTQRESGTGELFF
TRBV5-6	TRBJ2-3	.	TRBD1	TGTGCCAGCAGCTTAAGGACAGGGAGCACAGATACGCAGTATTTT	CASSLRTGSTDTQYF
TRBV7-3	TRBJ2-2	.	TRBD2	TGTGCCAGCAGCTCTAGCGGGAGGAACACCGGGGAGCTGTTTTTT	CASSSSGRNTGELFF
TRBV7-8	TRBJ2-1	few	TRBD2	TGTGCCAGCAGCCCGCTAGCGGGAGCGAACAATGAGCAGTTCTTC	CASSPLAGANNEQFF
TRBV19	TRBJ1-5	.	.	TGTGCCAGTACTTTCTTGGACAGTTATAGCAATCAGCCCCAGCATTTT	CASTFLDSYSNQPQHF
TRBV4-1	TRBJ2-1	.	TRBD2	TGCGCCAGCAGCCCAGGCGGGAGGACTACTGAGCAGTTCTTC	CASSPGGRTTEQFF
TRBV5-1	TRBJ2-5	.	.	TGCGCCAGCAGCTTGGGGTCGCAGGCAAGAGAGACCCAGTACTTC	CASSLGSQARETQYF
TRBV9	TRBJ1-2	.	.	TGTGCCAGCAGCGAGGCCAGGACAGACTATGGCTACACCTTC	CASSEARTDYGYTF
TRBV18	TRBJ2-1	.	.	TGTGCCAGCTCACCCGTCCGGTTAGCGGCCTACAATGAGCAGTTCTTC	CASSPVRLAAYNEQFF
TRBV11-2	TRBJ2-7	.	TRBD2	TGTGCCAGCAGCTTAGCCCCGGGACTAGCGGGGACCTACGAGCAGTACTTC	CASSLAPGLAGTYEQYF
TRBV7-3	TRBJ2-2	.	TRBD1	TGTGCCAGCAGCTTTTCAGGGGGCACCGGGGAGCTGTTTTTT	CASSFSGGTGELFF
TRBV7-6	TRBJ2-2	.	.	TGTGCCAGCAGCCCTACAGACGGGGAGCTGTTTTTT	CASSPTDGELFF
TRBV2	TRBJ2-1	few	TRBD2	TGTGCCAGCGGACGGATTGGGTCGGGAGGCGAGCAGTTCTTC	CASGRIGSGGEQFF
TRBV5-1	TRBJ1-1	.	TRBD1	TGCGCCAGCAGCTTGGACAGGGGGAACACTGAAGCTTTCTTT	CASSLDRGNTEAFF
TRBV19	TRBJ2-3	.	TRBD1	TGTGCCAGTAGTATAGTGACAGGGGCGCAAGATACGCAGTATTTT	CASSIVTGAQDTQYF
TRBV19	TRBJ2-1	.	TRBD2	TGTGCCAGTAGTTTCGAGACTAGCGGGGCCCTCTACAATGAGCAGTTCTTC	CASSFETSGALYNEQFF
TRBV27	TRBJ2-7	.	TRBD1	TGTGCCAGCAGCCGGGACAGGGGCTCCTACGAGCAGTACTTC	CASSRDRGSYEQYF
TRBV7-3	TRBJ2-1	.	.	TGTGCCAGCAGCTTGACTTACCCCCTTAGCGGACTAGAGCAGTTCTTC	CASSLTYPLSGLEQFF